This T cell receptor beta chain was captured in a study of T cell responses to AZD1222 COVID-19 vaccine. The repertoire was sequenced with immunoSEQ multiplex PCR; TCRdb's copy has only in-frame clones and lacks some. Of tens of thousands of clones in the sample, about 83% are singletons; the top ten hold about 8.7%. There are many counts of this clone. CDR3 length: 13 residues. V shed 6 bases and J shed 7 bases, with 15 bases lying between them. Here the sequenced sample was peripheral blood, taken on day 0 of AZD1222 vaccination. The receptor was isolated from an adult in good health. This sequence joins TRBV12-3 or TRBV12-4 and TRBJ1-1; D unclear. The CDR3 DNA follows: TGTGCCAGCAGCCCCCCGGGGTCGTATGAAGCTTTCTTT. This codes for CASSPPGSYEAFF.